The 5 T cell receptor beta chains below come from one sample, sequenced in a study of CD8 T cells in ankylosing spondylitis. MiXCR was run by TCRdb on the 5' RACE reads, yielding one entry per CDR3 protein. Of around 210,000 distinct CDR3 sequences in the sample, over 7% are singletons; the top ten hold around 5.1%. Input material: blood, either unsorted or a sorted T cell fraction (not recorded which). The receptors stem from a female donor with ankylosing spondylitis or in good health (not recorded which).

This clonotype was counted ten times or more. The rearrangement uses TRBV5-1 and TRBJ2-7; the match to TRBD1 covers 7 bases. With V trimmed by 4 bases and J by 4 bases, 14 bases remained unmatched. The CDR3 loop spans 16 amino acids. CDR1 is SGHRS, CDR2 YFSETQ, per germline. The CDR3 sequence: CASSAGSTGQGYEQYF. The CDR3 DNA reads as TGCGCCAGCAGCGCTGGTTCGACAGGGCAGGGGTACGAGCAGTACTTC.

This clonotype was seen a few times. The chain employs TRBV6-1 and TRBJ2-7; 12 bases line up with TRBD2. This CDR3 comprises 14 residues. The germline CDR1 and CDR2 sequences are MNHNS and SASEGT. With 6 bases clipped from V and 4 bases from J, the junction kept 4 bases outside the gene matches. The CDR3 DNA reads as TGTGCCAGCAGGGGACTAGCGGGTCTATACGAGCAGTACTTC. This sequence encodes CASRGLAGLYEQYF.

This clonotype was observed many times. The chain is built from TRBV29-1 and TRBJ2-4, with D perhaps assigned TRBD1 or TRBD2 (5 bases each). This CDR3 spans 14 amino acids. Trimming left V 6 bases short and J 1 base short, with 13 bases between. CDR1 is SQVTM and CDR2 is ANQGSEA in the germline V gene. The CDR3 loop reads CSVRDLEAKNIQYF. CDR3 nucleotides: TGCAGCGTACGGGACCTCGAGGCCAAAAACATTCAGTACTTC.

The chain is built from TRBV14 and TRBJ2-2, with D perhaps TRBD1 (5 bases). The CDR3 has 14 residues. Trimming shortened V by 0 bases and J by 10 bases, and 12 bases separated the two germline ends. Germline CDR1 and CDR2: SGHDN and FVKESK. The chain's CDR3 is CASSQDFPRVELFF. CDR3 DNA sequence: TGTGCCAGCAGCCAAGATTTCCCCAGGGTGGAGCTGTTTTTT. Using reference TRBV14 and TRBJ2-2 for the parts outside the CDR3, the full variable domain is EAGVTQFPSHSVIEKGQTVTLRCDPISGHDNLYWYRRVMGKEIKFLLHFVKESKQDESGMPNNRFLAERTGGTYSTLKVQPAELEDSGVYFCASSQDFPRVELFFGEGSRLTVL.

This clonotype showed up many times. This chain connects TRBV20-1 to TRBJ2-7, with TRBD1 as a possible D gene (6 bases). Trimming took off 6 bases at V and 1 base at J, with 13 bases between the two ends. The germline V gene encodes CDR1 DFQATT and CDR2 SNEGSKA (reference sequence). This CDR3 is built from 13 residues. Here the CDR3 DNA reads TGCAGTGCAGTCGCCCAGGGGTCCTACGAGCAGTACTTC. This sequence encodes CSAVAQGSYEQYF.